This TCR beta chain was recovered during a study of CD8 T cells in ankylosing spondylitis. Study-level points and caveats: One TCR beta motif, made up of seven to nine highly homologous variants, appeared characteristic of ankylosing spondylitis blood.

Germline loops: CDR1 SEHNR, CDR2 FQNEAQ (reference sequence). Trimming stripped 3 bases from V and 2 bases from J, with 13 bases between. The CDR3 runs to 15 residues. TCRdb reprocessed the 5' RACE reads via MiXCR and lists one record per CDR3 protein. In the table there are hundreds of thousands of distinct CDR3 sequences, about 12% of which are singletons. This clonotype has at least ten counts. Its antigen is not identified. Sequencing used blood, either unsorted or a sorted T cell fraction (not recorded which). The receptor was isolated from a male donor with ankylosing spondylitis. V is TRBV7-9 and J is TRBJ1-1, with D maybe TRBD1 (6 bases). The chain's CDR3 is CASSLGAGFNTEAFF. The CDR3 DNA is TGTGCCAGCAGCTTGGGGGCAGGGTTCAACACTGAAGCTTTCTTT.